What follows are 32 T cell receptor beta chains derived from one specimen sequenced in a study of T cell repertoires in cytomegalovirus infection. One entry per CDR3 protein results from TCRdb running MiXCR on the reads. Here the sample spans approximately 100,000 distinct CDR3 sequences, 42% being singletons. These receptors lack a known antigen. The source was CD8+ T cells from cultured PBMCs, collected from culture after CMV antigen stimulation. These receptors were obtained from a human donor in good health (CMV status not recorded). Some clones in this sample may be carry-over from other donors' samples.

At least ten counts were recorded for this clonotype. The DNA of the CDR3 is TGCGCCAGCAGCTTAGCAGGGGGGATGAACACTGAAGCTTTCTTT. Its translation is CASSLAGGMNTEAFF. The chain combines TRBV5-1 with TRBJ1-1, with 7 bases that match TRBD1. Looked up from germline, CDR1 is SGHRS and CDR2 is YFSETQ. The CDR3 has 15 amino acids. V dropped 2 bases and J dropped 0; count of bases not matched to a gene: 4.

The chain has TRBV6-8 and TRBJ2-7, with 8 bases matching TRBD1. Germline values: CDR1 MNHGY, CDR2 SAAAGT. CDR3 length equals 15 residues. With V trimmed by 0 bases and J by 6 bases, 7 bases remained unmatched. The CDR3 nucleotides read TGTGCCAGCAGTTACTCACAGGGGGGCTCGGGCGAGCAGTACTTC. Its protein product is CASSYSQGGSGEQYF.

This clonotype was counted at least ten times. The chain recombines TRBV7-2 with TRBJ2-1; 8 positions agree with TRBD1. The ends lost 1 base at V and 7 bases at J; junction bases unmatched: 0. This CDR3 is built from 13 residues. The germline CDR1 and CDR2 sequences are SGHTA and FQGNSA. DNA for the CDR3: TGTGCCAGCAGCTTAGGGACAGGGAATGAGCAGTTCTTC. Its translation is CASSLGTGNEQFF.

The rearrangement joins TRBV15 to TRBJ2-3, with TRBD2 identical over 10 bases. The CDR3 has 15 residues. Trimming cost V 3 bases and J 5 bases; bases outside gene matches: 5. Germline V gives CDR1 LNHNV, CDR2 YYDKDF (reference sequence). The CDR3 nucleotides are TGTGCCACCAGCAGCGAGCGGGGGGGCCGAGATACGCAGTATTTT. Its protein is CATSSERGGRDTQYF.

This clonotype was seen more than once but under ten times. The J gene is TRBJ2-1, the V gene TRBV19; D is perhaps TRBD1 or TRBD2 (7 bases each). The CDR3 length is 15 residues. Germline CDR1 LNHDA, CDR2 SQIVND (reference sequence). V lost 5 bases to trimming and J lost 9 bases, with 20 bases between them. CDR3 residues: CASSRPGGGPSEQFF. The CDR3 nucleotides read TGTGCCAGTAGTCGTCCAGGGGGGGGGCCCTCTGAGCAGTTCTTC. The full variable domain, in which reference TRBV19 and TRBJ2-1 provide the parts outside the CDR3, is DGGITQSPKYLFRKEGQNVTLSCEQNLNHDAMYWYRQDPGQGLRLIYYSQIVNDFQKGDIAEGYSVSREKKESFPLTVTSAQKNPTAFYLCASSRPGGGPSEQFFGPGTRLTVL.

The chain links TRBV24-1 to TRBJ2-5; no definite D call. The CDR3 runs to 13 residues. The ends were cut back, 6 bases at V and 5 bases at J, with 12 bases in the middle. The V gene's germline CDR1 is KGHDR and CDR2 SFDVKD. The CDR3 region is CATSRIDGETQYF. CDR3 in DNA: TGTGCCACCAGTCGCATCGATGGGGAGACCCAGTACTTC.

The chain is built from TRBV27 and TRBJ2-3; 12 bases are shared with TRBD2. The CDR3 contains 13 residues. Germline assignment: CDR1 MNHEY and CDR2 SMNVEV (reference sequence). With V trimmed by 6 bases and J by 7 bases, 2 bases remained unmatched. The CDR3 protein is CASRGLAGYTQYF. CDR3 nucleotides: TGTGCCAGCAGGGGACTAGCGGGCTATACGCAGTATTTT.

This clonotype appeared many times. The chain links TRBV7-6 to TRBJ1-4, with 9 nucleotides matching TRBD1. Germline V gives CDR1 SGHVS, CDR2 FNYEAQ. The length of the CDR3 is 16 residues. Germline trimming cut 3 bases from V and 6 bases from J; bases unmatched to any gene: 8. This CDR3 is CASSLGTGGWDEKLFF. In DNA, the CDR3 is TGTGCCAGCAGCTTGGGAACAGGGGGCTGGGATGAAAAACTGTTTTTT.

The genes are TRBV7-9 and TRBJ1-5; 8 nucleotides match TRBD1. Germline V gives CDR1 SEHNR, CDR2 FQNEAQ (reference sequence). V trimming: 8 bases; J trimming: 1 base; junction bases outside the gene matches: 1. The CDR3 runs 13 residues. The CDR3 sequence is CASGQGSNQPQHF. CDR3 DNA: TGTGCCAGCGGACAGGGAAGCAATCAGCCCCAGCATTTT.

The J gene is TRBJ2-2, the V gene TRBV7-2; weak D call: TRBD2 (6 bases). The germline V gene has CDR1 SGHTA and CDR2 FQGNSA. CDR3 length: 16 residues. Trimming shortened V by 5 bases and J by 0 bases, and 13 bases separated the two germline ends. The CDR3 nucleotides are TGTGCCAGCAGCCCAAGGCGGGGCTCGAACACCGGGGAGCTGTTTTTT. This sequence encodes CASSPRRGSNTGELFF.

The rearrangement uses TRBV7-9 and TRBJ2-1, with D perhaps matching TRBD2 (5 bases). V lost 7 bases, J lost 5 bases, and 9 bases lay in between. This CDR3 spans 12 amino acids. Germline V CDR1 and CDR2: SEHNR, FQNEAQ (reference sequence). The CDR3 DNA is TGTGCCAGCACAACCGGGAACAATGAGCAGTTCTTC. Translating gives CASTTGNNEQFF.

The chain is built from TRBV2 and TRBJ2-3; a possible D gene is TRBD2 (6 bases). Germline V lookup: CDR1 SNHLY, CDR2 FYNNEI. Between the trimmed V and J ends, which lost 8 bases and 2 bases, there was a span of 11 bases. The CDR3 is 13 residues long. This chain's CDR3 is CASLPGDTDTQYF. The CDR3 DNA reads as TGTGCCAGCCTACCGGGGGACACAGATACGCAGTATTTT.

V is TRBV7-9 and J is TRBJ1-1; maybe TRBD1 (5 bases). The CDR3 loop spans 14 amino acids. CDR1 is SEHNR, CDR2 FQNEAQ, per germline (reference sequence). The ends were cut back, 6 bases at V and 0 bases at J, with 11 bases in the middle. This CDR3 reads CASRTGLLNTEAFF. CDR3 in DNA: TGTGCCAGCAGGACGGGACTCCTGAACACTGAAGCTTTCTTT.

The table lists this clonotype with a few counts. The V and J genes are TRBV27 and TRBJ1-5; 7 positions agree with TRBD1. The J segment lost 6 bases and the V segment lost 6 bases, leaving 8 bases of the junction unmatched. This CDR3 comprises 14 residues. CDR1 is MNHEY, CDR2 SMNVEV, per germline (reference sequence). The chain's CDR3 is CASRDTGVRQPQHF. The CDR3 DNA sequence: TGTGCCAGCAGGGACACAGGGGTGCGTCAGCCCCAGCATTTT.

Many counts were recorded for this clonotype. V gene TRBV7-9 combines with J gene TRBJ2-3, with a weak D call TRBD1 (6 bases). This CDR3 has 13 residues. The V gene lost 4 bases and the J gene lost 5 bases, with 10 bases spanning the gap. Germline loops: CDR1 SEHNR, CDR2 FQNEAQ (reference sequence). The CDR3 DNA reads TGTGCCAGCAGCTCCCCAGGGGTAGATACGCAGTATTTT. Protein: CASSSPGVDTQYF.

This clonotype was detected only a few times. The chain is built from TRBV14 and TRBJ2-3; 12 bases align to TRBD2. This CDR3 contains 15 residues. The germline V gene has CDR1 SGHDN and CDR2 FVKESK. Trimming took 1 base from V and 10 from J; bases not matched to a gene: 6. The CDR3 spells CASSQGLAGARAQYF. The DNA of the CDR3 is TGTGCCAGCAGCCAAGGACTAGCGGGGGCCAGAGCGCAGTATTTT.

The genes are TRBV4-1 and TRBJ2-7; 12 bases align to TRBD1. Unmatched junction bases numbered 5, after V lost 4 bases and J lost 1 base. Germline V lookup: CDR1 MGHRA, CDR2 YSYEKL. CDR3 length: 16 residues. The CDR3 sequence: CASSLGTGGSSYEQYF. The CDR3 nucleotides are TGCGCCAGCAGCCTCGGGACAGGGGGCTCGTCCTACGAGCAGTACTTC.

The V gene is TRBV27, the J gene TRBJ2-1; 7 nucleotides agree with TRBD2. The CDR3 is 16 residues long. J gave up 4 bases and V 4 bases, and 10 bases lay outside the gene matches. Germline-derived CDR1 and CDR2 are MNHEY and SMNVEV (reference sequence). In nucleotides, the CDR3 is TGTGCCAGCAGTTACGGGTTGGGCGGGGGTTACAATGAGCAGTTCTTC. It translates to CASSYGLGGGYNEQFF.

The V gene is TRBV12-3 or TRBV12-4, the J gene TRBJ1-5; D is unresolved. CDR3 size: 13 residues. Trimming removed 5 bases from V and 7 bases from J, with 12 bases in between. CDR3: CASSQFPGQPQHF. CDR3 nucleotide sequence: TGTGCCAGCAGTCAGTTCCCTGGGCAGCCCCAGCATTTT.

This clonotype was seen a handful of times. In DNA form, the CDR3 reads TGTGCCAGCAGCTTGGATTATCTGGCGGGGGCGTACCAAGAGACCCAGTACTTC. This gives the protein CASSLDYLAGAYQETQYF. The chain employs TRBV5-5 and TRBJ2-5; TRBD2 is a possible D gene (7 bases). This CDR3 region has 18 residues. Trimming pared 0 bases from V and 0 bases from J, leaving 18 bases between. CDR1 and CDR2 (germline): SGHKS, YYEKEE (reference sequence).

A remark on this clonotype: Mismatch with germline at one junction end may stem from a read error. V usage is TRBV28 and J usage is TRBJ1-1, with a possible D match to TRBD1 (5 bases). The germline CDR1 and CDR2 sequences are MDHEN and SYDVKM. This CDR3 is 15 amino acids long. CDR3 sequence: CASRPGRYVNTEASF. The CDR3 coding sequence is TGTGCCAGCCGGCCAGGGAGGTATGTGAACACTGAAGCTTCCTTT. Using reference TRBV28 and TRBJ1-1 for the parts outside the CDR3, the full variable domain is DVKVTQSSRYLVKRTGEKVFLECVQDMDHENMFWYRQDPGLGLRLIYFSYDVKMKEKGDIPEGYSVSREKKERFSLILESASTNQTSMYLCASRPGRYVNTEASFGQGTRLTVV.

The chain is built from TRBV19 and TRBJ2-6; D unclear. With 5 bases removed from V and 4 bases from J, the gap between germline ends came to 9 bases. Germline values: CDR1 LNHDA, CDR2 SQIVND (reference sequence). This CDR3 contains 14 residues. This chain's CDR3 is CASSVVVGANVLTF. Written as DNA, the CDR3 is TGTGCCAGTAGTGTGGTTGTAGGGGCCAACGTCCTGACTTTC.

Only a few counts were recorded for this clonotype. The chain employs TRBV28 and TRBJ1-2, with a weak D call TRBD1 (6 bases). Germline lookup yields CDR1 MDHEN and CDR2 SYDVKM. Trimming cost V 6 bases and J 8 bases, with 19 bases left between them. The CDR3 spans 14 residues. The CDR3 DNA sequence: TGTGCCAGCAGCCCTGACAGGTCTAGGGGAGGCTACACCTTC. It encodes CASSPDRSRGGYTF.

This clonotype was detected a few times. The chain uses TRBV10-3 and TRBJ1-5, with TRBD1 matching 10 bases. The germline gives CDR1 ENHRY, CDR2 SYGVKD. This CDR3 has 16 residues. The junction had 7 bases not matched to a gene; V was cut back by 3 bases and J by 5 bases. The CDR3 sequence: CAISDYDRGRDQPQHF. The CDR3 DNA sequence: TGTGCCATCAGTGACTATGACAGGGGGCGCGATCAGCCCCAGCATTTT.

This clonotype turned up a few times. This rearrangement joins TRBV2 to TRBJ1-1; D is ambiguous. Looked up from germline, CDR1 is SNHLY and CDR2 is FYNNEI. V gave up 6 bases and J gave up 0 bases, with 8 bases separating them. The CDR3 is made up of 13 amino acids. This CDR3 is CASRPVMNTEAFF. The CDR3 DNA follows: TGTGCCAGCAGACCAGTGATGAACACTGAAGCTTTCTTT.

The rearrangement links TRBV14 to TRBJ1-1; D is ambiguous. Germline V gene sequence: CDR1 SGHDN, CDR2 FVKESK. This CDR3 has 14 amino acids. V shed 0 bases and J shed 6 bases, with 11 bases lying between them. The CDR3 reads CASSQDLTAPEAFF. Written as DNA, the CDR3 is TGTGCCAGCAGCCAAGATTTGACTGCGCCTGAAGCTTTCTTT.

This chain joins TRBV3-1 and TRBJ2-3; 11 bases are a match to TRBD2. V shed 1 base, J shed 3 bases, and the junction held 0 bases outside the gene matches. The V gene's germline CDR1 is LGHDT and CDR2 YNNKEL (reference sequence). The CDR3 runs 15 residues. The CDR3 spells CASSQGLAGTDTQYF. The CDR3 DNA reads as TGTGCCAGCAGCCAAGGACTAGCGGGGACAGATACGCAGTATTTT.

This rearrangement joins TRBV19 to TRBJ1-1; D gene unclear. CDR1 and CDR2 from the germline V gene are LNHDA and SQIVND (reference sequence). V was cut by 3 bases and J by 1 base, with 6 bases left in between. The CDR3 sequence is 13 residues long. The chain's CDR3 is CASSINPNTEAFF. The DNA for the CDR3 is TGTGCCAGTAGTATTAATCCGAACACTGAAGCTTTCTTT.

This clonotype was detected ten times or more. The gene calls are TRBV11-2 and TRBJ1-1; no reliable D call. The CDR3 extends over 14 amino acids. Germline-derived CDR1 and CDR2 are SGHAT and FQNNGV. V gave up 3 bases and J gave up 6 bases, with 14 bases separating them. This CDR3 is CASSFNSGIAEAFF. The DNA of the CDR3 is TGTGCCAGCAGCTTCAACAGTGGGATCGCTGAAGCTTTCTTT.

V usage is TRBV20-1 and J usage is TRBJ1-2; 8 bases agree with TRBD1. The CDR3 sequence is 15 residues long. Germline values: CDR1 DFQATT, CDR2 SNEGSKA (reference sequence). The ends lost 0 bases at V and 3 bases at J; junction bases unmatched: 6. CDR3 DNA sequence: TGCAGTGCTAGAGATCCGGCAGGGGGCGACTATGGCTACACCTTC. Its protein is CSARDPAGGDYGYTF.

This rearrangement joins TRBV5-1 to TRBJ2-7; possible D gene TRBD2, 6 bases. Trimming took 1 base from V and 4 from J, leaving 9 bases between them. The CDR3 sequence is 13 residues long. Germline lookup yields CDR1 SGHRS and CDR2 YFSETQ. In DNA form, the CDR3 reads TGCGCCAGCAGCTTGTCCGCGGGGTACGAGCAGTACTTC. Translated: CASSLSAGYEQYF.

This clonotype was observed many times. The V call is TRBV25-1, the J call TRBJ2-7; D gene uncertain. V shed 0 bases and J shed 4 bases, with 7 bases lying between them. The CDR3 has 13 residues. The germline CDR1 and CDR2 sequences are MGHDK and SYGVNS. CDR3 loop: CASSEYRRYEQYF. CDR3 in DNA: TGTGCCAGCAGTGAATATCGGCGATACGAGCAGTACTTC.